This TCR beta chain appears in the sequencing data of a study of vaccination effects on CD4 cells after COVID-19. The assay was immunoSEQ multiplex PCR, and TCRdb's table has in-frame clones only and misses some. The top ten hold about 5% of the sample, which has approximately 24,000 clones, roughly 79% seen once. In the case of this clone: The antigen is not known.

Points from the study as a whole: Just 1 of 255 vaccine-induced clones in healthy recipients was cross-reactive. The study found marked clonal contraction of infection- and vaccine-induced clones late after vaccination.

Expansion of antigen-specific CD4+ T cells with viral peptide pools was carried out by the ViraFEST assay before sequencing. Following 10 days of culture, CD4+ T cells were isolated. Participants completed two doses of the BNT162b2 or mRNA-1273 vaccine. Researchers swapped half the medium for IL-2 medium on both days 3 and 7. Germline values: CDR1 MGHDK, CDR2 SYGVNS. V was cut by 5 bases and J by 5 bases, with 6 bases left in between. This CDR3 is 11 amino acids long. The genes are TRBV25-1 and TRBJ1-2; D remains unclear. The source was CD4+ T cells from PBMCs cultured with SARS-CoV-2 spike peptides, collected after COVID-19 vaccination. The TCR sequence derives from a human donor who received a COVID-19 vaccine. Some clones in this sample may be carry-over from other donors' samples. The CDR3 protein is CASSKGYGYTF. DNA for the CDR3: TGTGCCAGCAGTAAAGGTTATGGCTACACCTTC.